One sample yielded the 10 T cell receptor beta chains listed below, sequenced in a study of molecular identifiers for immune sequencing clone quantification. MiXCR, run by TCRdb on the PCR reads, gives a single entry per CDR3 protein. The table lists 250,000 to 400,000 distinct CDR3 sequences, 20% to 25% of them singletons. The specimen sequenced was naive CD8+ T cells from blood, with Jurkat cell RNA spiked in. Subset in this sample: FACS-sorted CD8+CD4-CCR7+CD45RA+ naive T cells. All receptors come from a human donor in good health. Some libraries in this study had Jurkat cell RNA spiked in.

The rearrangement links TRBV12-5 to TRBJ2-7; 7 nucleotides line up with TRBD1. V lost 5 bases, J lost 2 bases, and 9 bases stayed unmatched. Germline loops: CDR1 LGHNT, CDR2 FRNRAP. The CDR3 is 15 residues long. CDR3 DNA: TGTGCTAGTGGTCCCCAGGACAGGCCACCCTACGAGCAGTACTTC. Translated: CASGPQDRPPYEQYF.

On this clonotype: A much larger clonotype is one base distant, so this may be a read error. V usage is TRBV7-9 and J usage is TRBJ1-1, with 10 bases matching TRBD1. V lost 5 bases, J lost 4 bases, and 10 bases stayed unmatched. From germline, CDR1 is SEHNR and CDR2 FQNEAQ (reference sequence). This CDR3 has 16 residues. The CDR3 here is CASSPRTGGVSTEAFF. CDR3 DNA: TGTGCCAGCAGCCCCCGGACAGGGGGGGTGAGCACTGAAGCTTTCTTT.

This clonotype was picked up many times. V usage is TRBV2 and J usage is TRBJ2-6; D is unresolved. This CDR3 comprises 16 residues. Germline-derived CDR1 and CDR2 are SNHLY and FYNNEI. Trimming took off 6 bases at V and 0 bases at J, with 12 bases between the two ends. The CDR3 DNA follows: TGTGCCAGCAGCGGGCGCTACCTCTCTGGGGCCAACGTCCTGACTTTC. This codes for CASSGRYLSGANVLTF.

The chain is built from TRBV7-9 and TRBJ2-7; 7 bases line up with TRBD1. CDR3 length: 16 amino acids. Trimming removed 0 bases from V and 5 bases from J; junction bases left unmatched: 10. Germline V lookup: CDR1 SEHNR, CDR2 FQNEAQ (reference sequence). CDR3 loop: CASSLAPGTDEHEQYF. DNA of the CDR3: TGTGCCAGCAGCTTAGCCCCCGGGACAGATGAGCACGAGCAGTACTTC.

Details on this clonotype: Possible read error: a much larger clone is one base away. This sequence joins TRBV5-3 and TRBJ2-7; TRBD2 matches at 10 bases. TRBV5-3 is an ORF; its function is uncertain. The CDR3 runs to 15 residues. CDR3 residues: CASSFGLAEGYEQYF. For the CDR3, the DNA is TGTGCCAGCAGCTTTGGACTAGCGGAGGGGTACGAGCAGTACTTC.

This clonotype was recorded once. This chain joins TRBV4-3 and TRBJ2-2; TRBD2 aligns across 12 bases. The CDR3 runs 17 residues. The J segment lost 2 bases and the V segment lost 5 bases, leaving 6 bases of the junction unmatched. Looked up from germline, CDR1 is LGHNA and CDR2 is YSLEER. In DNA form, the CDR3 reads TGCGCCAGCAGCTCCCGCGGACTAGCGGGAAACACCGGGGAGCTGTTTTTT. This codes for CASSSRGLAGNTGELFF.

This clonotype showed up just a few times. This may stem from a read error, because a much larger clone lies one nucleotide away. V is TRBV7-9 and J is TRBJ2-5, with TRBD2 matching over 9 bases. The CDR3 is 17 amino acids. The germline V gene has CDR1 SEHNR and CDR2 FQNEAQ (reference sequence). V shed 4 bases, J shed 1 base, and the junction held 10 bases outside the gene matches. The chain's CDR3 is CASSSPYSLAGQETQYF. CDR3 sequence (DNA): TGTGCCAGCAGCTCGCCCTACTCACTAGCGGGCCAAGAGACCCAGTACTTC.

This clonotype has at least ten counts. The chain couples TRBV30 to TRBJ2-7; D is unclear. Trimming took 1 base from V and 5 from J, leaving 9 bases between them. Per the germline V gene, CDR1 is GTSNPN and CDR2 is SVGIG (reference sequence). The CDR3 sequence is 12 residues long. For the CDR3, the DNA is TGTGCCTGGAGTGACCGGTCCCACGAGCAGTACTTC. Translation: CAWSDRSHEQYF.

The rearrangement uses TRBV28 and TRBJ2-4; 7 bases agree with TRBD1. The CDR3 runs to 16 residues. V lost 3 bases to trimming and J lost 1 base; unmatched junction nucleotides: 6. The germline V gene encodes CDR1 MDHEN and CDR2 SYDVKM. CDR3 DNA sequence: TGTGCCAGCAGTTTTAGGGACAGTCAGGCCAAAAACATTCAGTACTTC. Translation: CASSFRDSQAKNIQYF.

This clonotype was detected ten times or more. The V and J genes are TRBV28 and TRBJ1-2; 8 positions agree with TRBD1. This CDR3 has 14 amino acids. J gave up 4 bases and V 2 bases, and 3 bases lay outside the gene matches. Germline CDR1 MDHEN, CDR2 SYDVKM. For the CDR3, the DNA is TGTGCCAGCAGTTTAACAGGGGGAGGCTATGGCTACACCTTC. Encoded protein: CASSLTGGGYGYTF.